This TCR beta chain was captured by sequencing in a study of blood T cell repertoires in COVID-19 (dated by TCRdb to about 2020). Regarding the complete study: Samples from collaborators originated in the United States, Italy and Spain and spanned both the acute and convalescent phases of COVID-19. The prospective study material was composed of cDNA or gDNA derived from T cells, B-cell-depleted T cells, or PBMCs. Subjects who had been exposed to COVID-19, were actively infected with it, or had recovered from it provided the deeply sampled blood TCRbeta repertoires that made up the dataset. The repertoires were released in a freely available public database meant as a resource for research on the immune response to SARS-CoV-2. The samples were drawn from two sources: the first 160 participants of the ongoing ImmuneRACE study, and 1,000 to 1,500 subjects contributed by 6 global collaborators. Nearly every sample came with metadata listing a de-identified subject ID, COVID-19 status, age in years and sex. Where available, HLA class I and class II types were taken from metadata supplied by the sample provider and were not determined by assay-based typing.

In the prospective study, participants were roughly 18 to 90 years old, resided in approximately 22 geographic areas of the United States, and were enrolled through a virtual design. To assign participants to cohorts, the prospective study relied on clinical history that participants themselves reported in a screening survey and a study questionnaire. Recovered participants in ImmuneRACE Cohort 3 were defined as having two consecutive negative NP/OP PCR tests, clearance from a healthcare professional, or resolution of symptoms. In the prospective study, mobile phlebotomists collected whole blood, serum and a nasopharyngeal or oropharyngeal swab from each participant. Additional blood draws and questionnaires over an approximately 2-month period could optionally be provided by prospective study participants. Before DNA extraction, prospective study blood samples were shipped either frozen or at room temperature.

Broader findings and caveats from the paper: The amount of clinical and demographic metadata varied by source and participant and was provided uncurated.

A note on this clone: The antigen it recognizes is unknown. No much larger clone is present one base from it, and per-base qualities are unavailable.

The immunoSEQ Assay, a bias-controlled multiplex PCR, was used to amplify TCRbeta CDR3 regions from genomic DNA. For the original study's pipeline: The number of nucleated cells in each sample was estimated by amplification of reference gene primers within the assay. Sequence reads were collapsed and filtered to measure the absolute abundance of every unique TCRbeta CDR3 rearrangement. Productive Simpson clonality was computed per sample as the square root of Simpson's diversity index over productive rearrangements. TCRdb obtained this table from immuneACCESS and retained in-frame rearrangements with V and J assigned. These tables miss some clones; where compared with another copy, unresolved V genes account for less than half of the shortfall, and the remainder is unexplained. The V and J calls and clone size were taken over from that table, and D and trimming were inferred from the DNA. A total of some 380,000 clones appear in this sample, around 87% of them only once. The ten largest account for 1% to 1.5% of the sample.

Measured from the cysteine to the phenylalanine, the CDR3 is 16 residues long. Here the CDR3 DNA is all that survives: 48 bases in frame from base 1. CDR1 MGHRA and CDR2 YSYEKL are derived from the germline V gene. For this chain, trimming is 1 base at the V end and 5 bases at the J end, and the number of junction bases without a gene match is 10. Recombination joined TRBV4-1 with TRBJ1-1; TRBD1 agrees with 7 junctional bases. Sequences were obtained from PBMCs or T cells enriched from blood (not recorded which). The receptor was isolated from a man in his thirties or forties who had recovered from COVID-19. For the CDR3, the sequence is CASSQGPATGPTEAFF. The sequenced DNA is TGCGCCAGCAGCCAAGGACCTGCGACAGGGCCGACTGAAGCTTTCTTT.